This T cell receptor beta chain was recorded in a study of tumour-infiltrating T cells in Burkitt lymphoma (dated by TCRdb to about 2020). About the full investigation: The Burkitt lymphoma cohort comprised about 82 patients and spanned all epidemiological subtypes of the disease. Clinical outcome was correlated with TCR repertoire data, and overall and progression-free survival were found to be predicted by productive clonality independently of established prognosticators, including age at diagnosis.

Beyond this particular receptor, the publication reports: Several public clonotypes shared across numerous Burkitt lymphoma patients were found, and shared tumour neoantigen selection absent from diffuse large B-cell lymphoma was thereby suggested.

For this chain, trimming is 4 bases at the V end and 5 bases at the J end, and the number of junction bases without a gene match is 6. CDR1 and CDR2, per the germline V gene, are SGHTA and FQGNSA. The CDR3 numbers 16 residues from cysteine through phenylalanine. Only the CDR3 portion is preserved as DNA: 48 bases, with reading frame beginning at the first base. The library was built by means of the immunoSEQ multiplex PCR assay. TCRdb obtained this table from immuneACCESS and retained in-frame rearrangements with V and J assigned. These tables miss some clones; where compared with another copy, unresolved V genes account for less than half of the shortfall, and the remainder is unexplained. This sample has 3,500 to 4,000 clones in its table, and 19% of those were observed once. Roughly 1.3% of the sample rests with the top ten. This clone was seen a handful of times. Its antigen has not been determined. No clone much larger than this one lies a single base away; base qualities are absent.

The chain is encoded by TRBV7-2 joined to TRBJ2-2; TRBD2 agrees with 11 junctional bases. Sequencing input: tumor tissue. The source of this sequence is a human donor with Burkitt lymphoma. The nucleotide sequence reads as follows: TGTGCCAGCAGCTCGCTAGCGGGAGGACGGACCGGGGAGCTGTTTTTT. The resulting protein is CASSSLAGGRTGELFF.